This entry lists 14 T cell receptor beta chains sequenced from one sample in a study of PD-1 blockade in classical Hodgkin lymphoma. Regarding time point: cycle 4 day 1 (C4D1), after 6 weeks of nivolumab. Brentuximab vedotin exposure varied, and every patient relapsed after autologous stem cell transplantation. Magnetic negative selection, applied to thawed PBMCs, was used to isolate the CD8+ T cells. Here immunoSEQ multiplex PCR was the method, and the copy in TCRdb shows in-frame clones only, minus some. The sample has about 15,000 clones; around 90% are singletons. Source: CD8+ T cells from blood, taken before the fourth cycle of nivolumab. Receptors were obtained from a human donor with classical Hodgkin lymphoma.

The J gene is TRBJ1-1, the V gene TRBV5-1, with unresolved D. This CDR3 has 14 residues. Germline CDR1 SGHRS, CDR2 YFSETQ. V was cut by 4 bases and J by 1 base, with 11 bases left in between. DNA of the CDR3: TGCGCCAGCAGCATTGCGGCAGCGAACACTGAAGCTTTCTTT. It specifies CASSIAAANTEAFF.

J is TRBJ2-7 and V is TRBV27, with 9 positions matching TRBD2. The CDR3 covers 16 residues. The germline gives CDR1 MNHEY, CDR2 SMNVEV (reference sequence). J was trimmed by 3 bases and V by 0 bases; bases with no gene match: 6. The CDR3 spells CASSLSALAGRYEQYF. Written as DNA, the CDR3 is TGTGCCAGCAGTTTATCGGCGCTAGCGGGACGCTACGAGCAGTACTTC.

The genes are TRBV27 and TRBJ2-5, with D unresolved. The CDR3 length is 15 residues. V lost 4 bases and J lost 5, with 17 bases in between. Germline CDR1 reads MNHEY; CDR2 reads SMNVEV (reference sequence). The CDR3 region has the DNA TGTGCCAGCAGTTCCCCCGGAGAGGTTCTGGAGACCCAGTACTTC. Residues: CASSSPGEVLETQYF.

CDR3 residues: CASSHRSSENTGELFF. The CDR3 DNA reads TGCGCCAGCAGTCACCGGAGTAGCGAGAACACCGGGGAGCTGTTTTTT. V usage is TRBV23-1 and J usage is TRBJ2-2, with a weak D call TRBD2 (5 bases). TRBV23-1 counts as an open reading frame of uncertain function. The CDR3 consists of 16 residues. Trimming pared 3 bases from V and 1 base from J, leaving 12 bases between.

The gene calls are TRBV27 and TRBJ2-1; the match to TRBD2 covers 13 bases. V shed 5 bases and J 7 bases; nucleotides not matched to a gene: 5. The germline V gene encodes CDR1 MNHEY and CDR2 SMNVEV (reference sequence). CDR3 size: 15 residues. CDR3 sequence (DNA): TGTGCCAGCAGTCCCTGGACTAGCGGGAGTAATGAGCAGTTCTTC. This encodes CASSPWTSGSNEQFF.

This rearrangement joins TRBV5-6 to TRBJ2-7, with D hard to call. This CDR3 region has 13 residues. Per the germline V gene, CDR1 is SGHDT and CDR2 is YYEEEE. V lost 10 bases, J lost 4 bases, and 18 bases lay in between. Here the CDR3 reads CACSTVGRYEQYF. CDR3 coding DNA: TGTGCCTGCTCTACGGTTGGTCGGTACGAGCAGTACTTC. Filled out from reference TRBV5-6 and TRBJ2-7, the complete variable domain reads DAGVTQSPTHLIKTRGQQVTLRCSPKSGHDTVSWYQQALGQGPQFIFQYYEEEERQRGNFPDRFSGHQFPNYSSELNVNALLLGDSALYLCACSTVGRYEQYFGPGTRLTVT.

This chain links TRBV7-2 with TRBJ2-7; D uncertain. In germline, CDR1 is SGHTA, CDR2 FQGNSA. The CDR3 spans 18 residues. V was pared by 1 base and J by 1 base, with 20 bases between. The CDR3 reads CASSLGRPLPIPSYEQYF. DNA for the CDR3: TGTGCCAGCAGCTTAGGGCGGCCACTCCCCATCCCATCCTACGAGCAGTACTTC.

The chain has TRBV12-5 and TRBJ2-1; a possible D gene is TRBD1 (6 bases). From germline, CDR1 is LGHNT and CDR2 FRNRAP. The V end was cut by 1 base, the J end by 4 bases, with 8 bases between. The CDR3 sequence is 14 residues long. CDR3 amino acids: CASGLARGYNEQFF. The CDR3 DNA reads as TGTGCTAGTGGTTTGGCTAGGGGGTACAATGAGCAGTTCTTC.

The chain joins TRBV4-2 to TRBJ1-6, with unresolved D. V shed 0 bases and J shed 9 bases, with 9 bases lying between them. The CDR3 is made up of 14 amino acids. Germline V gives CDR1 LGHNA, CDR2 YNFKEQ. The CDR3 here is CASSQDPAGSPLHF. DNA for the CDR3: TGTGCCAGCAGCCAAGACCCGGCGGGTTCACCCCTCCACTTT.

The rearrangement links TRBV11-1 to TRBJ2-2; D uncertain. CDR1 SGHAT and CDR2 FQDESV come from the germline V gene (reference sequence). CDR3 length equals 16 residues. V lost 2 bases and J 4 bases, leaving 14 bases between the germline ends. This CDR3 is CASSLPANGPTGELFF. The CDR3 bases are TGTGCCAGCAGCTTACCAGCCAATGGTCCCACCGGGGAGCTGTTTTTT. Based on the CDR3 plus reference TRBV11-1 and TRBJ2-2, the full variable domain is EAEVAQSPRYKITEKSQAVAFWCDPISGHATLYWYRQILGQGPELLVQFQDESVVDDSQLPKDRFSAERLKGVDSTLKIQPAELGDSAMYLCASSLPANGPTGELFFGEGSRLTVL.

V usage is TRBV28 and J usage is TRBJ2-2; a possible D gene is TRBD2 (5 bases). There are 17 residues in the CDR3. Germline V gives CDR1 MDHEN, CDR2 SYDVKM. V gave up 3 bases and J gave up 6 bases, with 20 bases separating them. As DNA, the CDR3 is TGTGCCAGCAGTTTTAGCCGGACTTCCCAGGCGCCCGGGGAGCTGTTTTTT. Translating it yields CASSFSRTSQAPGELFF.

The chain has TRBV7-6 and TRBJ1-5; D remains unclear. The V gene lost 3 bases and the J gene lost 5 bases, with 11 bases spanning the gap. The CDR3 covers 14 residues. Germline CDR1 and CDR2: SGHVS and FNYEAQ. The CDR3 region has the DNA TGTGCCAGCAGCTTTGGGGAGGGTGATCAGCCCCAGCATTTT. Its protein product is CASSFGEGDQPQHF.

This rearrangement joins TRBV19 to TRBJ1-5; TRBD1 might be the D (5 bases). The CDR3 extends over 15 amino acids. V was clipped by 3 bases and J by 5 bases, with 14 bases between them. Looked up from germline, CDR1 is LNHDA and CDR2 is SQIVND (reference sequence). The CDR3: CASSMNRDGHQPQHF. The DNA of the CDR3 is TGTGCCAGTAGTATGAACCGGGACGGACATCAGCCCCAGCATTTT.

The rearrangement joins TRBV5-6 to TRBJ2-5; 7 nucleotides align to TRBD2. The germline V gene has CDR1 SGHDT and CDR2 YYEEEE. The CDR3 has 17 amino acids. With V trimmed by 1 base and J by 3 bases, 12 bases remained unmatched. The CDR3 protein is CASSLSGGFWQEETQYF. The DNA for the CDR3 is TGTGCCAGCAGCTTGTCGGGGGGTTTTTGGCAAGAAGAGACCCAGTACTTC.